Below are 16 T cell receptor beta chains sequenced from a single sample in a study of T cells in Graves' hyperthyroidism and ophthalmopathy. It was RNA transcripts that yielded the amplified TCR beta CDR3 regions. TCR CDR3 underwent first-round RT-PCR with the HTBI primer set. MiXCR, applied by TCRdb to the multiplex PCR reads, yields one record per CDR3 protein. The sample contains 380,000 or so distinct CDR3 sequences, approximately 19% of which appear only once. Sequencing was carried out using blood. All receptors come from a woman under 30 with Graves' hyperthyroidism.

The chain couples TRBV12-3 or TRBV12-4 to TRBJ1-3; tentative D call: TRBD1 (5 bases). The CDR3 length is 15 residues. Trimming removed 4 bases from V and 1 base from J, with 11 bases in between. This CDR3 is CASSSTGFSGNTIYF. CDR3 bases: TGTGCCAGCAGTTCCACAGGTTTTTCTGGAAACACCATATATTTT.

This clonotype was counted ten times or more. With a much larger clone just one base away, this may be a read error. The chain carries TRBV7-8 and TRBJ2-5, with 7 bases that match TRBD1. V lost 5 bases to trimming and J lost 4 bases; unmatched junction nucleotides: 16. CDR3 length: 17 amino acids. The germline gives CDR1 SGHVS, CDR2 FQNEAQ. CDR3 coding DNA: TGTGCCAGCAGCCGACAATCAACAAGACAGGGACGAGAGACCCAGTACTTC. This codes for CASSRQSTRQGRETQYF.

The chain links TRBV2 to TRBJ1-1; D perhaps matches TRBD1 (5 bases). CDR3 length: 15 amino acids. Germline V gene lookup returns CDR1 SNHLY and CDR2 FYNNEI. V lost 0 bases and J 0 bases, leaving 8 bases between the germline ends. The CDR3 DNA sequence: TGTGCCAGCAGTGAAGCGGGACTTATGAACACTGAAGCTTTCTTT. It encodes CASSEAGLMNTEAFF.

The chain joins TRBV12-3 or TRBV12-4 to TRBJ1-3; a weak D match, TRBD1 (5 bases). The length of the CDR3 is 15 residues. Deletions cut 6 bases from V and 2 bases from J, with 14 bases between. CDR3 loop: CASRTPGGPGNTIYF. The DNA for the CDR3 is TGTGCCAGCAGGACGCCGGGGGGTCCTGGAAACACCATATATTTT.

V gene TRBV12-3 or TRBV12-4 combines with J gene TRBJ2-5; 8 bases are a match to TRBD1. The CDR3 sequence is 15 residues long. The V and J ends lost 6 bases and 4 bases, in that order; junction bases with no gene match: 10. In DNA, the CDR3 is TGTGCCAGCAGACCTGACAGGGGAGGCGGAGAGACCCAGTACTTC. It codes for CASRPDRGGGETQYF.

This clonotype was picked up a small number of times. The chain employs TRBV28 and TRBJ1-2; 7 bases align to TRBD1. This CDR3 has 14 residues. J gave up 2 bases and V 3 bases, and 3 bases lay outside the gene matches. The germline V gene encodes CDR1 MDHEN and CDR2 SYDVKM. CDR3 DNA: TGTGCCAGCAGTTTCGCCAGGGGGAACTATGGCTACACCTTC. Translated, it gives CASSFARGNYGYTF.

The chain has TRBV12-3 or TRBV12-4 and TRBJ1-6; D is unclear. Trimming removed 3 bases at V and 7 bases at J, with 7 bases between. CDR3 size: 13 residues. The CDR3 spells CASSLKANSPLHF. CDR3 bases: TGTGCCAGCAGTTTGAAGGCGAATTCACCCCTCCACTTT.

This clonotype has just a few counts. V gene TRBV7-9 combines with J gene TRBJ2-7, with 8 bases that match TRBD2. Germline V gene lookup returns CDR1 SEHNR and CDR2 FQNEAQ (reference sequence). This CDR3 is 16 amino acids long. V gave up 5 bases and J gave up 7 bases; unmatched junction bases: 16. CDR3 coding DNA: TGTGCCAGCAGCCCCCTTTCCGGGGGGGACCCCGAGGAGCAGTACTTC. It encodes CASSPLSGGDPEEQYF.

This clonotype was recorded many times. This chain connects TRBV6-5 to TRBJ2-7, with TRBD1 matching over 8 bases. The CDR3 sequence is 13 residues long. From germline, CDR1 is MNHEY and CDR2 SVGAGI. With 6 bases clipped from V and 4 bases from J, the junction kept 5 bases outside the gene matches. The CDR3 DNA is TGTGCCAGCAGAAGGACAGGGAAGTACGAGCAGTACTTC. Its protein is CASRRTGKYEQYF.

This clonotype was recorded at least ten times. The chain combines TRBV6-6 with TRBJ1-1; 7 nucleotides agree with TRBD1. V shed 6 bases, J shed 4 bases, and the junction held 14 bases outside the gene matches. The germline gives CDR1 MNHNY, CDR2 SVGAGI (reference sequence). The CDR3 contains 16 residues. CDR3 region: CASRRGRVVWSTEAFF. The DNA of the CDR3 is TGTGCCAGCAGGAGGGGGCGGGTCGTTTGGTCCACTGAAGCTTTCTTT.

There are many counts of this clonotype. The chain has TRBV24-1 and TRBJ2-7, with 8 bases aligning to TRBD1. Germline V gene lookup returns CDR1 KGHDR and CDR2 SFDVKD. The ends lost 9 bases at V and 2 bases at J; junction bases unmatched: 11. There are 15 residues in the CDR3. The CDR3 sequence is CATSSSGTGAYEQYF. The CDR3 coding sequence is TGTGCCACCTCCAGCTCCGGGACAGGAGCCTACGAGCAGTACTTC.

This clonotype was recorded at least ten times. CDR3 protein: CASSLARIGMDTEAFF. The CDR3 DNA sequence: TGTGCCAGCAGCTTAGCGCGAATCGGGATGGACACTGAAGCTTTCTTT. The rearrangement uses TRBV11-1 and TRBJ1-1, with D hard to call. V gave up 0 bases and J gave up 3 bases, with 14 bases separating them. Germline V gene sequence: CDR1 SGHAT, CDR2 FQDESV (reference sequence). This CDR3 spans 16 amino acids. Filled out from reference TRBV11-1 and TRBJ1-1, the complete variable domain reads EAEVAQSPRYKITEKSQAVAFWCDPISGHATLYWYRQILGQGPELLVQFQDESVVDDSQLPKDRFSAERLKGVDSTLKIQPAELGDSAMYLCASSLARIGMDTEAFFGQGTRLTVV.

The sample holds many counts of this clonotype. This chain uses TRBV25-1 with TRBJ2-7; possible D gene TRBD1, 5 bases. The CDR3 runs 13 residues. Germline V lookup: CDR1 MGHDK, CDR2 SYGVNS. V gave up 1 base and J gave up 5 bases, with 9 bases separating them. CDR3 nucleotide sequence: TGTGCCAGCAGTGAATTGGGGCCCAACGAGCAGTACTTC. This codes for CASSELGPNEQYF.

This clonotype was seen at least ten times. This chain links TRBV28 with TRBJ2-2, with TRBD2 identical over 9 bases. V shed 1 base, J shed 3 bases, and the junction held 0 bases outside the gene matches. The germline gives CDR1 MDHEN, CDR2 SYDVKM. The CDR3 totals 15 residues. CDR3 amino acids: CASSLLAGDTGELFF. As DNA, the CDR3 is TGTGCCAGCAGTTTATTAGCGGGAGACACCGGGGAGCTGTTTTTT. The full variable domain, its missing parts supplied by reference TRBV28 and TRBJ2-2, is DVKVTQSSRYLVKRTGEKVFLECVQDMDHENMFWYRQDPGLGLRLIYFSYDVKMKEKGDIPEGYSVSREKKERFSLILESASTNQTSMYLCASSLLAGDTGELFFGEGSRLTVL.

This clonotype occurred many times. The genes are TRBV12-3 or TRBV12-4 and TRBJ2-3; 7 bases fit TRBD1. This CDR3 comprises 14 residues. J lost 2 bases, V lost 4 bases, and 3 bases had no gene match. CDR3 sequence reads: CASSSGTVTDTQYF. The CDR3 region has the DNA TGTGCCAGCAGTTCCGGGACAGTCACAGATACGCAGTATTTT.

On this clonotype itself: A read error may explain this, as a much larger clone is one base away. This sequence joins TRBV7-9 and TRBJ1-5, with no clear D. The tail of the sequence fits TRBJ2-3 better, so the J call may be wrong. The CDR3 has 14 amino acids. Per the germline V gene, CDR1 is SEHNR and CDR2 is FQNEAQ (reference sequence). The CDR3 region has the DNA TGTGCCAGCAGCTCTTACCGAGAGAATCAGCCCCAGTATTTT. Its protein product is CASSSYRENQPQYF.